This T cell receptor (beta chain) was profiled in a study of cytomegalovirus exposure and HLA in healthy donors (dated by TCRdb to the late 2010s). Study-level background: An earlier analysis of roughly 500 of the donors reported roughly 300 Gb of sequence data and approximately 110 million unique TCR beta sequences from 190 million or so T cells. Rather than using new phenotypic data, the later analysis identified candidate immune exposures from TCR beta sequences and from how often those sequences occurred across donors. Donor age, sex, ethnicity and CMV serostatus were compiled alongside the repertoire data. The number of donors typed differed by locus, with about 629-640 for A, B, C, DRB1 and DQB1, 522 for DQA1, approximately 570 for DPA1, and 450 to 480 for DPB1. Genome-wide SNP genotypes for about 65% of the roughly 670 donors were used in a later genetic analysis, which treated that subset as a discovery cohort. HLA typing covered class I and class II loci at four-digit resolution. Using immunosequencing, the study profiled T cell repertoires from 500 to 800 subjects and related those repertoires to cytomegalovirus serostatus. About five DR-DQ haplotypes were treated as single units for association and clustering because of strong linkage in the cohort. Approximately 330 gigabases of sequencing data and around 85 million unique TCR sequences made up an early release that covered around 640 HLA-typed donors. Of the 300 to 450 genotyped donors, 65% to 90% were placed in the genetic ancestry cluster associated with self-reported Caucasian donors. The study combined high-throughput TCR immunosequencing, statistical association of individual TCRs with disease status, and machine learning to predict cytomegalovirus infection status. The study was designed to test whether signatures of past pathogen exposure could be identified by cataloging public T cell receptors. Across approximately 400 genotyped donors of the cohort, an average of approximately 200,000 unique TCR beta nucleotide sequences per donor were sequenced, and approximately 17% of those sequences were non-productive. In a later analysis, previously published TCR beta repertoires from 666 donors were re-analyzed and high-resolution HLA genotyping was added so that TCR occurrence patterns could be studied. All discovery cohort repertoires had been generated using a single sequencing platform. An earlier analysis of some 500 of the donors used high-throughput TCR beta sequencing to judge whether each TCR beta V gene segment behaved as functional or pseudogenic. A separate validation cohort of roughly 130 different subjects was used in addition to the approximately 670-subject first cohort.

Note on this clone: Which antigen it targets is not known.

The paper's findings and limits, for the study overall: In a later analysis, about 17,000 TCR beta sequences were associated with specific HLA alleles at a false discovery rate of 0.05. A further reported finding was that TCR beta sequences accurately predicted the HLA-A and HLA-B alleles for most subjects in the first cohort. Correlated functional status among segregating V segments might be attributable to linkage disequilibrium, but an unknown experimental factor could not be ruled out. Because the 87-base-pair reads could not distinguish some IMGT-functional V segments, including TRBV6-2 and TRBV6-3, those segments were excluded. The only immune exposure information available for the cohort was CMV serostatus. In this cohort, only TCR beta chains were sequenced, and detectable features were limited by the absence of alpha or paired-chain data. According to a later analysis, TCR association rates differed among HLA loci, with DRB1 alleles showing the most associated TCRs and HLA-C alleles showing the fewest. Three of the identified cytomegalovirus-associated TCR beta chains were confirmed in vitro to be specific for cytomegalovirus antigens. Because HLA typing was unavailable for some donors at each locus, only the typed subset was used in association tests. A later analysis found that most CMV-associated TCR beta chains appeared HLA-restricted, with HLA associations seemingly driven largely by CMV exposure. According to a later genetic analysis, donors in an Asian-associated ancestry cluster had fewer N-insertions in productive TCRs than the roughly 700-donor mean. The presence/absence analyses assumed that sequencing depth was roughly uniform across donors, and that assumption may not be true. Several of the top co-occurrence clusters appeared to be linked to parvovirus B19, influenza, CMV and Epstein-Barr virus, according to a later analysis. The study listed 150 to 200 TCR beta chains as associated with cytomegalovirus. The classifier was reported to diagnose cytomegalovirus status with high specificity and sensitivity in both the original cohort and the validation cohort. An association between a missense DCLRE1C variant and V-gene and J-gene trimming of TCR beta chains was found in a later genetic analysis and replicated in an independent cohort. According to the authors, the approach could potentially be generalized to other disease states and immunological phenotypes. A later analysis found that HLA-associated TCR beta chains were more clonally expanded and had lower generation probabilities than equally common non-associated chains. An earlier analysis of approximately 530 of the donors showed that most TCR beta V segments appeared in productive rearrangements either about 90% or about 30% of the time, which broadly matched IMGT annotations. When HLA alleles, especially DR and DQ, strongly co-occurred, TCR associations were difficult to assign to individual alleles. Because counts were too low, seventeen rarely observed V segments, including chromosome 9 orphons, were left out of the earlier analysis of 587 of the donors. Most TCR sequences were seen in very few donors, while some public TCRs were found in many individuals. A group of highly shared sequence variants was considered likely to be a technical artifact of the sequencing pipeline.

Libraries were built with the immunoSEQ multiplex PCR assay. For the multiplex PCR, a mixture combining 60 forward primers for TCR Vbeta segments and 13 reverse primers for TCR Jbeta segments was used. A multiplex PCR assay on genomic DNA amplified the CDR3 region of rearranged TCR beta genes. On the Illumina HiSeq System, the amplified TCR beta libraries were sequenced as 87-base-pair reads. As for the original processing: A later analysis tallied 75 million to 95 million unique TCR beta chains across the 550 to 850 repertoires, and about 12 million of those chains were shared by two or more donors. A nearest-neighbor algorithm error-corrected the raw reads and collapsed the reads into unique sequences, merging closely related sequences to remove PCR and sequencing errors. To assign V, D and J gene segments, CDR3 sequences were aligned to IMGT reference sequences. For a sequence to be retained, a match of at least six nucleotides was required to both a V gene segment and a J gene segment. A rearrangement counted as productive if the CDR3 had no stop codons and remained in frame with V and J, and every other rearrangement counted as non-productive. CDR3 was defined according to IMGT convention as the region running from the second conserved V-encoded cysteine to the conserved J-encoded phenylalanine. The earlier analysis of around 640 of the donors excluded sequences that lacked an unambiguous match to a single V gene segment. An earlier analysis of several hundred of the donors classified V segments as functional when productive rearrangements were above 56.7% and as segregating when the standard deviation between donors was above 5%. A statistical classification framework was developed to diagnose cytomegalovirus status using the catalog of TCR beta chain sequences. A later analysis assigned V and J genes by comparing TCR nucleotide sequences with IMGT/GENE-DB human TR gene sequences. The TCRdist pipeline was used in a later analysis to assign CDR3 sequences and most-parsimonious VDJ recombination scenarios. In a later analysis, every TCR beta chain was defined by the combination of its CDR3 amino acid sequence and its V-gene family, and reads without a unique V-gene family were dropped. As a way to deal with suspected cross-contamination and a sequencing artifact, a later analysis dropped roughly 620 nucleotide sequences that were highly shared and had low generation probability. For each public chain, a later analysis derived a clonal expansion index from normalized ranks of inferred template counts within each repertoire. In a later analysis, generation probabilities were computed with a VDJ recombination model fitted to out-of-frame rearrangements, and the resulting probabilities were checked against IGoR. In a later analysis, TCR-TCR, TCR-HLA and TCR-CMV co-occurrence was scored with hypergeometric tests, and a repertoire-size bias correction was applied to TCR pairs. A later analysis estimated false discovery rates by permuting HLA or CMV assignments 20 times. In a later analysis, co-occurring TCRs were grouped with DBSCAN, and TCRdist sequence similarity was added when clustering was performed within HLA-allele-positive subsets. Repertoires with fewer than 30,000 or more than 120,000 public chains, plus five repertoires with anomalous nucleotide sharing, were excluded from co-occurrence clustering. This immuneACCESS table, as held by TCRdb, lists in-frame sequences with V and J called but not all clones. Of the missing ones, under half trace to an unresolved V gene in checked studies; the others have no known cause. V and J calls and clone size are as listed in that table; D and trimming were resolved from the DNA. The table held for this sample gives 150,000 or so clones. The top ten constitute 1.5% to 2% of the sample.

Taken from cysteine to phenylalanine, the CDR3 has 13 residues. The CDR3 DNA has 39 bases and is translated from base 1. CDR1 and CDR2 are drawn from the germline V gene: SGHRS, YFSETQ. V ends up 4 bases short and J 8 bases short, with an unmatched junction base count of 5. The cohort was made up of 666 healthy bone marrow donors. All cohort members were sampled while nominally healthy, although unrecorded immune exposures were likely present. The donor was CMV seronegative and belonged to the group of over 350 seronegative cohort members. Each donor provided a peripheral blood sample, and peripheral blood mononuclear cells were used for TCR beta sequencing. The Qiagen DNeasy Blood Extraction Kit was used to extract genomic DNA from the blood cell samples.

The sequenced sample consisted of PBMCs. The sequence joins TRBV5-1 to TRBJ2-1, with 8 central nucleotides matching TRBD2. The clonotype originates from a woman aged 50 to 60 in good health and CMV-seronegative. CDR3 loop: CASSPGTRYEQFF. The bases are TGCGCCAGCAGCCCCGGGACTAGATATGAGCAGTTCTTC.